This TCR beta chain came from a study of shared clonotypes between healthy human individuals. Study information: Three CD4 naive, three CD4 memory, two CD8 naive and one CD8 memory plate were used per donor.

At deep level, the assay was performed. This table comes from immunoSEQ multiplex PCR, and its TCRdb copy is limited to in-frame clones, with some not included. The data show some 2 million clones, around 96% seen once. CDR1 is MNHNY and CDR2 is SVGAGI in the germline V gene (reference sequence). The CDR3 length is 15 residues. The V segment lost 0 bases and the J segment 2 bases; nucleotides outside the gene matches: 1. This clone was detected only a few times. Naivety among CD8 cells was defined by CD45RO negativity and positive CCR7 selection, thereby excluding terminally differentiated effector memory CD45RA+ cells.

V and J are TRBV6-6 and TRBJ1-5; TRBD1 agrees at 7 bases. Input material: naive CD8+ T cells sorted from blood. The TCR originated in a young man in good health. The CDR3 DNA follows: TGTGCCAGCAGTTACTCGACAGGGCGCAATCAGCCCCAGCATTTT. It codes for CASSYSTGRNQPQHF.